These 18 T cell receptor beta chains share one sample of origin, sequenced in a study of early T cells in non-severe SARS-CoV-2 infection. TCRdb reprocessed the 5' RACE reads via MiXCR and lists one record per CDR3 protein. The data hold some 50,000 distinct CDR3 sequences, with around a tenth observed a single time. The sequenced sample consisted of whole blood. The origin of the receptors is an adult who was a healthcare worker with PCR-confirmed SARS-CoV-2 infection or an uninfected control (not recorded which).

The sample holds many counts of this clonotype. The genes are TRBV6-6 and TRBJ2-3; D not certain. The V end was cut by 2 bases, the J end by 4 bases, with 7 bases between. The CDR3 loop spans 13 amino acids. CDR1 is MNHNY, CDR2 SVGAGI, per germline (reference sequence). The CDR3 region has the DNA TGTGCCAGCAGTTACGGTGGCCCAGATACGCAGTATTTT. Its translation: CASSYGGPDTQYF.

This clonotype showed up many times. V is TRBV5-1 and J is TRBJ2-6, with 11 bases matching TRBD2. This CDR3 is 18 amino acids long. J lost 0 bases, V lost 1 base, and 3 bases had no gene match. Germline V gene sequence: CDR1 SGHRS, CDR2 YFSETQ. Here the CDR3 reads CASSLILAGVSGANVLTF. The DNA for the CDR3 is TGCGCCAGCAGCTTGATACTAGCGGGGGTCTCTGGGGCCAACGTCCTGACTTTC.

Many counts were recorded for this clonotype. This chain links TRBV30 with TRBJ1-2; D is unclear. In germline, CDR1 is GTSNPN, CDR2 SVGIG (reference sequence). The CDR3 has 13 residues. Trimming removed 0 bases at V and 8 bases at J, with 13 bases between. The CDR3 spells CAWSVGDRTGYTF. In nucleotides, the CDR3 is TGTGCCTGGAGTGTGGGAGATCGGACCGGCTACACCTTC.

This clonotype showed up many times. The V gene is TRBV20-1, the J gene TRBJ1-1, with 11 bases matching TRBD1. The CDR3 has 15 amino acids. Unmatched junction bases numbered 2, after V lost 2 bases and J lost 0 bases. Germline CDR1 reads DFQATT; CDR2 reads SNEGSKA (reference sequence). The CDR3 reads CSARRTGGVNTEAFF. CDR3 DNA: TGCAGTGCTAGAAGGACAGGGGGCGTGAACACTGAAGCTTTCTTT.

This clonotype was seen ten or more times. The chain combines TRBV20-1 with TRBJ2-7; 9 nucleotides line up with TRBD2. The CDR3 extends over 14 amino acids. Per germline, CDR1 DFQATT and CDR2 SNEGSKA (reference sequence). CDR3 amino acids: CRAGVGGRADEQYF. CDR3 coding DNA: TGCAGGGCAGGTGTCGGCGGGAGGGCAGACGAGCAGTACTTC.

This clonotype was seen many times. The J gene is TRBJ2-2, the V gene TRBV20-1, with D possibly TRBD1 on 6 matching bases. Per the germline V gene, CDR1 is DFQATT and CDR2 is SNEGSKA (reference sequence). The V and J ends lost 0 bases and 2 bases respectively, with 22 bases between them. The CDR3 sequence is 19 residues long. CDR3 DNA sequence: TGCAGTGCTAGAGATCTCGTTCGTAAGACAGGCGCTAACACCGGGGAGCTGTTTTTT. Protein product: CSARDLVRKTGANTGELFF.

Ten or more counts support this clonotype. V usage is TRBV7-2 and J usage is TRBJ2-1; D gene uncertain. CDR3 size: 14 residues. Germline lookup yields CDR1 SGHTA and CDR2 FQGNSA. With 5 bases removed from V and 9 bases from J, the gap between germline ends came to 17 bases. The CDR3 loop reads CASSPPVPLVEQFF. CDR3 bases: TGTGCCAGCAGCCCTCCGGTGCCCCTGGTTGAGCAGTTCTTC.

This clonotype was counted many times. V is TRBV12-3 or TRBV12-4 and J is TRBJ2-5; TRBD1 agrees at 8 bases. Germline trimming cut 5 bases from V and 5 bases from J; bases unmatched to any gene: 13. The CDR3 has 16 amino acids. The CDR3: CASSPIGTGVGETQYF. As DNA, the CDR3 is TGTGCCAGCAGTCCCATAGGGACAGGAGTAGGGGAGACCCAGTACTTC.

In its sample, this clonotype was seen a few times. V is TRBV29-1 and J is TRBJ2-3; D not resolved. The V gene lost 4 bases and the J gene lost 7 bases, with 9 bases spanning the gap. Germline V CDR1 and CDR2: SQVTM, ANQGSEA. CDR3 length: 11 residues. The CDR3 nucleotides read TGCAGCGTTGCCGAAGCGAATACGCAGTATTTT. As protein: CSVAEANTQYF.

This clonotype was found many times. The gene calls are TRBV12-3 or TRBV12-4 and TRBJ2-5; TRBD2 matches at 14 bases. This CDR3 region has 14 residues. The junction had 7 bases not matched to a gene; V was cut back by 4 bases and J by 12 bases. CDR3 loop: CASSSGTSGSSEYF. In DNA form, the CDR3 reads TGTGCCAGCAGTTCGGGGACTAGCGGGAGCAGCGAGTACTTC.

The table lists this clonotype with a few counts. The chain combines TRBV6-6 with TRBJ1-1; 9 bases are a match to TRBD1. V lost 2 bases, J lost 5 bases, and 6 bases stayed unmatched. The CDR3 contains 15 residues. Germline CDR1 MNHNY, CDR2 SVGAGI (reference sequence). The CDR3 region is CASSYAGTGKTEAFF. CDR3 in DNA: TGTGCCAGCAGTTACGCCGGGACAGGGAAAACTGAAGCTTTCTTT.

At least ten counts were recorded for this clonotype. The CDR3 DNA is TGTGCCAGCAGCTCGGAAGCGGGAGATACGCAGTATTTT. Translating it yields CASSSEAGDTQYF. The V and J genes are TRBV11-2 and TRBJ2-3; a possible D gene is TRBD2 (6 bases). Germline loops: CDR1 SGHAT, CDR2 FQNNGV. The V end lost 4 bases, the J end lost 5 bases, and 10 bases lay between the germline ends. The CDR3 runs 13 residues.

This clonotype was counted only a few times. This chain connects TRBV9 to TRBJ2-3; no definite D call. V lost 0 bases and J 2 bases, leaving 7 bases between the germline ends. Germline CDR1 and CDR2: SGDLS and YYNGEE. This CDR3 has 14 residues. The CDR3 is CASSVVLSTDTQYF. The CDR3 nucleotides are TGTGCCAGCAGCGTAGTACTGTCCACAGATACGCAGTATTTT.

At least ten counts were recorded for this clonotype. The chain joins TRBV11-2 to TRBJ2-7; 9 bases fit TRBD1. CDR1 and CDR2 from the germline V gene are SGHAT and FQNNGV. The V segment lost 4 bases and the J segment 3 bases; nucleotides outside the gene matches: 4. The CDR3 totals 14 residues. The CDR3 loop is CASSSGTGNYEQYF. CDR3 nucleotides: TGTGCCAGCAGCTCTGGGACAGGGAACTACGAGCAGTACTTC.

This clonotype was seen at least ten times. The rearrangement joins TRBV3-1 to TRBJ1-2; D is unresolved. Germline CDR1 reads LGHDT; CDR2 reads YNNKEL (reference sequence). The ends were cut back, 2 bases at V and 4 bases at J, with 5 bases in the middle. CDR3 length: 12 amino acids. In DNA, the CDR3 is TGTGCCAGCAGCCAAAGCCCCTATGGCTACACCTTC. It translates to CASSQSPYGYTF.

This clonotype was picked up many times. This sequence joins TRBV7-6 and TRBJ2-7; 10 bases line up with TRBD2. Germline CDR1 is SGHVS and CDR2 is FNYEAQ. The V gene end was trimmed by 5 bases and the J gene end by 5 bases; junction bases not matched to a gene: 12. This CDR3 region has 16 residues. CDR3 protein: CASSGRASGSSNEQYF. CDR3 bases: TGTGCCAGCAGCGGGAGGGCTAGCGGGAGCAGTAACGAGCAGTACTTC.

On this clonotype itself: A single base separates this from a much larger clone, so it may be a read error. The chain uses TRBV18 and TRBJ2-3, with 9 bases aligning to TRBD1. CDR3 length equals 15 residues. The V and J ends lost 7 bases and 0 bases, in that order; junction bases with no gene match: 5. Germline CDR1 KGHSH, CDR2 LQKENI. This CDR3 reads CASLPGQGSTDTQYF. CDR3 bases: TGTGCCAGCTTACCGGGACAGGGTAGCACAGATACGCAGTATTTT.

This clonotype was counted many times. This sequence joins TRBV20-1 and TRBJ2-7; 10 bases are a match to TRBD1. Germline CDR1 and CDR2: DFQATT and SNEGSKA (reference sequence). V gave up 3 bases and J gave up 2 bases; unmatched junction bases: 4. The CDR3 length is 14 residues. The CDR3 here is CSARGQGQTYEQYF. CDR3 DNA sequence: TGCAGTGCTAGGGGACAGGGGCAAACCTACGAGCAGTACTTC.